This T cell receptor beta chain was captured by sequencing in a study of T cell repertoires in cytomegalovirus infection. General study points: The study identified carriers of CMV plus the relevant HLA from cumulative public TCR beta family frequency.

TCRdb re-called the reads with MiXCR, one entry per CDR3 protein. The profile covers around 200,000 distinct CDR3 sequences, with about a sixth appearing a single time and almost 25% taken by the ten largest. CDR3 size: 12 residues. The germline V gene encodes CDR1 SQVTM and CDR2 ANQGSEA. With 7 bases removed from V and 4 bases from J, the gap between germline ends came to 11 bases. This clonotype showed up many times. What it recognizes is unknown. The receptor's source is a human donor in good health (CMV status not recorded). Some clones in this sample may be carry-over from other donors' samples. The sample consisted of CD8+ T cells from PBMCs. V usage is TRBV29-1 and J usage is TRBJ1-5; no definite D call. CDR3 protein: CSAEADNQPQHF. CDR3 DNA: TGCAGCGCCGAGGCGGATAATCAGCCCCAGCATTTT.